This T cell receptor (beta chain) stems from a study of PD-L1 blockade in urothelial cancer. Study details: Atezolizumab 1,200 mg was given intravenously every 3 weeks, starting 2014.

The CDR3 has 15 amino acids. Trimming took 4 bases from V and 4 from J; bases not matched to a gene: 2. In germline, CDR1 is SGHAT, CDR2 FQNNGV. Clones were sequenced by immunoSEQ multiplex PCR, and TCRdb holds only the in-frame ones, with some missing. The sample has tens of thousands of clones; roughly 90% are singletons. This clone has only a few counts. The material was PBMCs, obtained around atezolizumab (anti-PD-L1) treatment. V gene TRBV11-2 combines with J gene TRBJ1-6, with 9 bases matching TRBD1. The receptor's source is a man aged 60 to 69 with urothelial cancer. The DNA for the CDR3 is TGTGCCAGCAGCTGGGGGACAGGGTATAATTCACCCCTCCACTTT. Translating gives CASSWGTGYNSPLHF.